This entry lists 21 T cell receptor beta chains sequenced from one sample in a study of blood T cells in healthy people across ages. Sample-barcoded 5' priming and a J-beta primer mix drove a second PCR of about 6 to 11 cycles. A single record per CDR3 protein comes from TCRdb applying MiXCR to the 5' RACE reads. The sample holds about 1.4 million distinct CDR3 sequences, roughly 64% seen once. Sequenced: blood. Receptor source: a man aged 18-30 years in good health.

A note on this clonotype: Compared with germline, one end of the junction differs, possibly owing to a read error. The chain employs TRBV10-3 and TRBJ1-1; D uncertain. This CDR3 comprises 11 residues. CDR1 ENHRY and CDR2 SYGVKD come from the germline V gene. The CDR3 bases are TGTGCCAGCAGTGAAACAAGGGAAGCTTTCTTT. This encodes CASSETREAFF.

This chain links TRBV6-5 with TRBJ1-3; D is ambiguous. Trimming took 8 bases from V and 4 from J, leaving 15 bases between them. The length of the CDR3 is 14 residues. The germline V gene encodes CDR1 MNHEY and CDR2 SVGAGI. The CDR3 sequence: CASRPQSSGNTIYF. The CDR3 DNA sequence: TGTGCCAGCCGACCTCAGTCGTCCGGAAACACCATATATTTT.

This clonotype has just a few counts. The gene calls are TRBV5-6 and TRBJ2-7; 10 bases fit TRBD1. The CDR3 has 15 residues. V was pared by 0 bases and J by 5 bases, with 5 bases of the junction left unmatched. Germline V gene data show CDR1 as SGHDT and CDR2 as YYEEEE. CDR3 DNA sequence: TGTGCCAGCAGCTTGGCCGGGACAGGGGCCCACGAGCAGTACTTC. Protein product: CASSLAGTGAHEQYF.

A few counts support this clonotype. V is TRBV4-2 and J is TRBJ2-1; 9 bases map to TRBD2. The CDR3 has 16 residues. Looked up from germline, CDR1 is LGHNA and CDR2 is YNFKEQ. Trimming at V came to 3 bases and at J to 4 bases, leaving 7 bases not matched to a gene. The CDR3 bases are TGTGCCAGCAGCCATGGTACTAGCGGGCTGTACAATGAGCAGTTCTTC. Residues: CASSHGTSGLYNEQFF.

A few counts support this clonotype. CDR3: CATSDSGSGANVLTF. The CDR3 DNA follows: TGTGCCACCAGTGACTCCGGCTCTGGGGCCAACGTCCTGACTTTC. V gene TRBV24-1 combines with J gene TRBJ2-6; D call uncertain. From germline, CDR1 is KGHDR and CDR2 SFDVKD. Trimming removed 4 bases at V and 0 bases at J, with 6 bases between. CDR3 length: 15 residues.

The gene calls are TRBV3-1 and TRBJ1-2, with a tentative D call TRBD1 (5 bases). V was cut by 5 bases and J by 5 bases, with 21 bases left in between. Germline V gene data show CDR1 as LGHDT and CDR2 as YNNKEL (reference sequence). This CDR3 has 16 amino acids. In nucleotides, the CDR3 is TGTGCCAGCAGCGAAGTTCCTCAGGGACCGTTTTATGGCTACACCTTC. Translation: CASSEVPQGPFYGYTF.

In this sample, this clonotype turned up a few times. The chain carries TRBV7-9 and TRBJ2-3; maybe TRBD2 (6 bases). V shed 5 bases and J shed 2 bases, with 11 bases lying between them. Per the germline V gene, CDR1 is SEHNR and CDR2 is FQNEAQ (reference sequence). This CDR3 comprises 14 residues. The CDR3 protein is CASSTRRDTDTQYF. CDR3 in DNA: TGTGCCAGCAGCACCCGGCGGGACACAGATACGCAGTATTTT. The whole variable domain, remainder taken from reference TRBV7-9 and TRBJ2-3, is DTGVSQNPRHKITKRGQNVTFRCDPISEHNRLYWYRQTLGQGPEFLTYFQNEAQLEKSRLLSDRFSAERPKGSFSTLEIQRTEQGDSAMYLCASSTRRDTDTQYFGPGTRLTVL.

This clonotype came up a few times. The J gene is TRBJ2-7, the V gene TRBV6-2 or TRBV6-3; D possibly corresponds to TRBD1 (5 bases). Germline lookup yields CDR1 MNHEY and CDR2 SVGEGT. The ends were cut back, 2 bases at V and 4 bases at J, with 12 bases in the middle. The CDR3 has 14 amino acids. The CDR3 DNA is TGTGCCAGCAGTTACCGAGGACACCAATACGAGCAGTACTTC. Protein sequence: CASSYRGHQYEQYF.

The DNA for the CDR3 is TGTGCCAGCTTCACTTCGACAGGCAACACTGAAGCTTTCTTT. Translating gives CASFTSTGNTEAFF. V is TRBV18 and J is TRBJ1-1; tentatively, D is TRBD1 (6 bases). Trimming pared 7 bases from V and 2 bases from J, leaving 14 bases between. The CDR3 is 14 amino acids. Germline assignment: CDR1 KGHSH and CDR2 LQKENI.

The chain recombines TRBV25-1 with TRBJ1-5, with TRBD1 as a possible D gene (6 bases). The germline V and J ends were trimmed by 4 bases and 0 bases, with 10 bases remaining between them. The CDR3 consists of 15 residues. Germline V lookup: CDR1 MGHDK, CDR2 SYGVNS. CDR3 amino acids: CASSGGQYSNQPQHF. CDR3 DNA sequence: TGTGCCAGCAGTGGAGGACAGTATAGCAATCAGCCCCAGCATTTT.

The chain links TRBV29-1 to TRBJ2-1; 9 nucleotides agree with TRBD2. Germline V gene lookup returns CDR1 SQVTM and CDR2 ANQGSEA. Trimming at V came to 1 base and at J to 7 bases, leaving 8 bases not matched to a gene. The CDR3 is made up of 15 amino acids. In nucleotides, the CDR3 is TGCAGCGTTGAAGCCCTCAGCGGGGGGAGGAATGAGCAGTTCTTC. The encoded protein is CSVEALSGGRNEQFF.

The chain combines TRBV7-9 with TRBJ1-1; 8 bases line up with TRBD1. CDR1 is SEHNR, CDR2 FQNEAQ, per germline (reference sequence). The V gene end was trimmed by 5 bases and the J gene end by 10 bases; junction bases not matched to a gene: 6. The CDR3 runs 12 residues. The CDR3 is CASSPKTGGAFF. The CDR3 bases are TGTGCCAGCAGCCCTAAAACAGGGGGAGCTTTCTTT. Drawing the rest from reference TRBV7-9 and TRBJ1-1, the complete variable domain is DTGVSQNPRHKITKRGQNVTFRCDPISEHNRLYWYRQTLGQGPEFLTYFQNEAQLEKSRLLSDRFSAERPKGSFSTLEIQRTEQGDSAMYLCASSPKTGGAFFGQGTRLTVV.

The rearrangement links TRBV5-6 to TRBJ1-1; no definite D call. Germline CDR1 reads SGHDT; CDR2 reads YYEEEE. The CDR3 consists of 13 residues. V was trimmed by 0 bases and J by 6 bases, leaving 9 bases between them. The CDR3 DNA reads TGTGCCAGCAGCTTGGTGGGAAACGCTGAAGCTTTCTTT. Its protein product is CASSLVGNAEAFF.

The rearrangement links TRBV29-1 to TRBJ2-7; possible D gene TRBD1, 5 bases. The ends were cut back, 5 bases at V and 2 bases at J, with 13 bases in the middle. The CDR3 loop spans 13 amino acids. CDR1 is SQVTM, CDR2 ANQGSEA, per germline. DNA of the CDR3: TGCAGCGTTATAAAAGGGGATCCCTACGAGCAGTACTTC. Translating gives CSVIKGDPYEQYF.

This clonotype was seen only a few times. The V gene is TRBV20-1, the J gene TRBJ2-3; tentatively, D is TRBD1 (5 bases). Germline V CDR1 and CDR2: DFQATT, SNEGSKA (reference sequence). The CDR3 totals 14 residues. The V gene lost 4 bases and the J gene lost 2 bases, with 13 bases spanning the gap. Here the CDR3 DNA reads TGCAGTGCTATTGACAGCATTTACACAGATACGCAGTATTTT. Translation gives CSAIDSIYTDTQYF.

The chain uses TRBV20-1 and TRBJ2-7; the D is unclear. CDR3 length: 14 residues. Germline assignment: CDR1 DFQATT and CDR2 SNEGSKA (reference sequence). V lost 0 bases to trimming and J lost 6 bases, with 15 bases between them. This CDR3 is CSAREATRNLEQYF. The CDR3 DNA reads as TGCAGTGCTAGAGAAGCGACAAGAAATCTCGAGCAGTACTTC.

The gene calls are TRBV6-5 and TRBJ1-6; no clear D. From germline, CDR1 is MNHEY and CDR2 SVGAGI. This CDR3 has 15 residues. V lost 5 bases to trimming and J lost 6 bases, with 14 bases between them. Here the CDR3 DNA reads TGTGCCAGCAGTATACATGGGCTAACTAATTCACCCCTCCACTTT. This gives the protein CASSIHGLTNSPLHF.

The V gene is TRBV20-1, the J gene TRBJ2-2; D is unresolved. The length of the CDR3 is 15 residues. Germline CDR1 DFQATT, CDR2 SNEGSKA (reference sequence). V was shortened by 6 bases and J by 0 bases, with 14 bases between the two germline ends. The CDR3 spells CSATADAANTGELFF. For the CDR3, the DNA is TGCAGTGCCACGGCGGACGCCGCGAACACCGGGGAGCTGTTTTTT.

V is TRBV7-9 and J is TRBJ2-5; D may be TRBD1 (6 bases). Trimming left V 5 bases short and J 8 bases short, with 18 bases between. The CDR3 is made up of 14 amino acids. In germline, CDR1 is SEHNR, CDR2 FQNEAQ (reference sequence). The CDR3 reads CASSPRTVQGTQYF. CDR3 DNA: TGTGCCAGCAGCCCGCGGACAGTGCAAGGTACCCAGTACTTC.

The V gene is TRBV12-3 or TRBV12-4, the J gene TRBJ1-1, with 12 bases that match TRBD1. This CDR3 is built from 19 residues. The V gene end was trimmed by 5 bases and the J gene end by 1 base; junction bases not matched to a gene: 14. The CDR3 nucleotides are TGTGCCAGCAGTACCGGGACAGGGGGCTTTGTATTGGGGAACACTGAAGCTTTCTTT. Amino acids: CASSTGTGGFVLGNTEAFF.

The chain uses TRBV6-1 and TRBJ2-1, with TRBD1 as a possible D gene (6 bases). Trimming removed 1 base from V and 0 bases from J, with 7 bases in between. The CDR3 is 15 residues long. Germline CDR1 reads MNHNS; CDR2 reads SASEGT. Here the CDR3 reads CASSEEGDSYNEQFF. Written as DNA, the CDR3 is TGTGCCAGCAGTGAAGAGGGGGACTCCTACAATGAGCAGTTCTTC.